This T cell receptor (beta chain) is from a study of T cells in Graves' hyperthyroidism and ophthalmopathy. Details on this clonotype: A much larger clone sits a single nucleotide away, making a read error possible.

Using RNA transcripts as the source, TCR beta CDR3 regions were amplified. The TCR CDR3 was amplified in a first-round RT-PCR using the HTBI primer set. Using its own MiXCR run on the multiplex PCR reads, TCRdb lists one record per CDR3 protein. The sample includes 690,000 or so distinct CDR3 sequences, about 19% of them seen just once. The germline V gene encodes CDR1 SEHNR and CDR2 FQNEAQ (reference sequence). The J segment lost 2 bases and the V segment lost 5 bases, leaving 2 bases of the junction unmatched. CDR3 size: 14 residues. This TCR was sampled from a woman aged 50 to 65 with Graves' hyperthyroidism that later progressed to Graves' ophthalmopathy. The rearrangement links TRBV7-9 to TRBJ1-3; 8 bases align to TRBD1. Sample: blood. CDR3 residues: CASSMTGAGNTIYF. In DNA, the CDR3 is TGTGCCAGCAGCATGACAGGGGCTGGAAACACCATATATTTT.